This TCR beta chain stems from a study of blood T cell repertoires in COVID-19. Donors were grouped by their self-reported clinical history. Methods used by the authors: How many nucleated cells were present was estimated from reference gene primer amplification. TCRdb keeps only in-frame clones here, not all; method: immunoSEQ multiplex PCR. V, J and clone size derive from that table, while D and trimming were established from the DNA sequence. The profile covers about 470,000 clones, with roughly nine tenths appearing a single time and about 0.75% taken by the ten largest. There are 13 residues in the CDR3. Germline V gene lookup returns CDR1 SNHLY and CDR2 FYNNEI. V lost 7 bases and J 6 bases, leaving 15 bases between the germline ends.

The material sequenced was PBMCs or T cells enriched from blood (not recorded which). This TCR was recovered from a woman between 18 and 29 years old who had recovered from COVID-19. The V and J genes are TRBV2 and TRBJ1-2; D ambiguous. This CDR3 reads CASNGEVVDGYTF. The CDR3 DNA reads TGTGCCAGCAACGGGGAGGTGGTGGATGGCTACACCTTC. The variable domain in full, completed from reference TRBV2 and TRBJ1-2, reads EPEVTQTPSHQVTQMGQEVILRCVPISNHLYFYWYRQILGQKVEFLVSFYNNEISEKSEIFDDQFSVERPDGSNFTLKIRSTKLEDSAMYFCASNGEVVDGYTFGSGTRLTVV.